These 23 T cell receptor beta chains share one sample of origin, sequenced in a study of blood T cell repertoires in COVID-19. Clones were sequenced by immunoSEQ multiplex PCR, and TCRdb holds only the in-frame ones, with some missing. Here the sample spans approximately 240,000 clones, 65% to 85% being singletons. Source material: peripheral blood. These receptors all come from a woman in her twenties or thirties who had recovered from COVID-19.

The chain links TRBV6-4 to TRBJ2-1, with D possibly being TRBD2 (5 bases). This CDR3 spans 16 amino acids. Trimming took off 6 bases at V and 7 bases at J, with 22 bases between the two ends. CDR1 is MRHNA and CDR2 is SNTAGT in the germline V gene. The DNA for the CDR3 is TGTGCCAGCAGAATGACCGGACTCCCGCCCCGTAATGAGCAGTTCTTC. Protein sequence: CASRMTGLPPRNEQFF.

DNA for the CDR3: TGCGCCAGCAGCCCGGGCGCGGGGAACACTGAAGCTTTCTTT. Amino acid sequence: CASSPGAGNTEAFF. V and J are TRBV5-1 and TRBJ1-1; D is undetermined. The V end lost 4 bases, the J end lost 1 base, and 11 bases lay between the germline ends. CDR1 and CDR2 (germline): SGHRS, YFSETQ. The CDR3 contains 14 residues.

The V call is TRBV5-5, the J call TRBJ2-3, with 9 bases aligning to TRBD2. CDR1 is SGHKS and CDR2 is YYEKEE in the germline V gene (reference sequence). After removal of 2 bases from V and 6 bases from J, the junction contained 7 bases not matched to a gene. The CDR3 runs to 15 residues. CDR3 nucleotide sequence: TGTGCCAGCAGCTTTAAGGTAGCGGGAGCGGATACGCAGTATTTT. It codes for CASSFKVAGADTQYF.

This clone came up a few times. V usage is TRBV2 and J usage is TRBJ2-1; 10 bases are a match to TRBD2. Germline-derived CDR1 and CDR2 are SNHLY and FYNNEI. V shed 2 bases and J 9 bases; nucleotides not matched to a gene: 10. This CDR3 contains 16 residues. The CDR3 sequence is CASSEHGAGGPGEQFF. The CDR3 nucleotides read TGTGCCAGCAGTGAACATGGAGCGGGAGGGCCGGGTGAGCAGTTCTTC.

The V gene is TRBV21-1, the J gene TRBJ2-7; the D call TRBD2 from the table was never checked on the DNA. TRBV21-1 is given as a pseudogene. This CDR3 is built from 12 residues. The CDR3 region has the DNA TGTGCCAGCTCCCCGGGGGCCTACGAGCAGTACTTC. It specifies CASSPGAYEQYF.

The J gene is TRBJ2-7, the V gene TRBV7-9, with 8 bases aligning to TRBD1. Germline loops: CDR1 SEHNR, CDR2 FQNEAQ (reference sequence). This CDR3 has 15 residues. J gave up 1 base and V 5 bases, and 7 bases lay outside the gene matches. The CDR3 spells CASSPTWTGSYEQYF. The CDR3 DNA is TGTGCCAGCAGCCCGACATGGACAGGGTCCTACGAGCAGTACTTC.

V is TRBV2 and J is TRBJ2-7; D possibly corresponds to TRBD2 (6 bases). Trimming shortened V by 8 bases and J by 0 bases, and 17 bases separated the two germline ends. Germline V gene sequence: CDR1 SNHLY, CDR2 FYNNEI. The CDR3 has 15 amino acids. The CDR3 DNA follows: TGTGCCAGCCGAGTTGGGCGGGATCCCTCCTACGAGCAGTACTTC. The encoded protein is CASRVGRDPSYEQYF.

V usage is TRBV2 and J usage is TRBJ2-1, with 8 bases that match TRBD2. After removal of 6 bases from V and 0 bases from J, the junction contained 4 bases not matched to a gene. CDR1 and CDR2 (germline): SNHLY, FYNNEI. This CDR3 has 15 amino acids. The CDR3 protein is CASRASGSSYNEQFF. In nucleotides, the CDR3 is TGTGCCAGCAGGGCGAGCGGGAGCTCCTACAATGAGCAGTTCTTC.

V is TRBV7-9 and J is TRBJ1-1, with D possibly matching TRBD1 (5 bases). CDR1 is SEHNR and CDR2 is FQNEAQ in the germline V gene (reference sequence). The CDR3 is 15 residues long. V lost 0 bases to trimming and J lost 3 bases, with 11 bases between them. The CDR3 DNA is TGTGCCAGCAGCTTAGCGGGGGGAGGGTACACTGAAGCTTTCTTT. This encodes CASSLAGGGYTEAFF.

The chain is built from TRBV5-1 and TRBJ1-1, with TRBD1 identical over 9 bases. Germline V lookup: CDR1 SGHRS, CDR2 YFSETQ. The CDR3 is made up of 16 amino acids. The ends lost 7 bases at V and 6 bases at J; junction bases unmatched: 16. The CDR3 nucleotides are TGCGCCAGCGGCCGGGACAGGGAAGGGAATTGGGCTGAAGCTTTCTTT. Amino acids: CASGRDREGNWAEAFF.

This clone turned up a few times. This chain uses TRBV28 with TRBJ2-1, with TRBD2 matching over 11 bases. V was clipped by 6 bases and J by 3 bases; unmatched bases: 4. This CDR3 has 15 amino acids. CDR1 is MDHEN and CDR2 is SYDVKM in the germline V gene. In DNA form, the CDR3 reads TGTGCCAGCAGCCCGGGACTAGCGGACTACAATGAGCAGTTCTTC. Translating it yields CASSPGLADYNEQFF.

The rearrangement uses TRBV7-2 and TRBJ1-5; D call uncertain. The CDR3 sequence is 15 residues long. Per germline, CDR1 SGHTA and CDR2 FQGNSA. V was cut by 1 base and J by 5 bases, with 12 bases left in between. CDR3 nucleotide sequence: TGTGCCAGCAGCTTAGGTGGCAGGCTGGATCAGCCCCAGCATTTT. Its protein product is CASSLGGRLDQPQHF.

V usage is TRBV12-5 and J usage is TRBJ2-5; 10 bases are a match to TRBD2. CDR1 is LGHNT and CDR2 is FRNRAP in the germline V gene. The V gene end was trimmed by 0 bases and the J gene end by 1 base; junction bases not matched to a gene: 5. This CDR3 contains 17 residues. The CDR3 is CASGLVLGTSAQETQYF. Here the CDR3 DNA reads TGTGCTAGTGGTTTGGTACTTGGGACTAGCGCCCAAGAGACCCAGTACTTC.

The V call is TRBV12-3 or TRBV12-4, the J call TRBJ1-2, with D possibly being TRBD1 (6 bases). This CDR3 region has 13 residues. V was cut by 2 bases and J by 4 bases, with 8 bases left in between. The CDR3 coding sequence is TGTGCCAGCAGTTTACAGGGGTTCTATGGCTACACCTTC. This codes for CASSLQGFYGYTF.

This clone was detected a few times. The chain uses TRBV12-3 or TRBV12-4 and TRBJ1-2; the D is unclear. V dropped 3 bases and J dropped 4 bases, with 6 bases sitting between them. This CDR3 is built from 12 residues. CDR3 coding DNA: TGTGCCAGCAGTTTGGAGGGCTATGGCTACACCTTC. Protein: CASSLEGYGYTF.

This rearrangement joins TRBV29-1 to TRBJ2-1, with 12 bases aligning to TRBD2. The CDR3 runs to 12 residues. J lost 10 bases, V lost 4 bases, and 2 bases had no gene match. Looked up from germline, CDR1 is SQVTM and CDR2 is ANQGSEA. The CDR3 here is CSVATSGGEQFF. The CDR3 nucleotides are TGCAGCGTTGCCACTAGCGGGGGGGAGCAGTTCTTC.

This clone has just one count. V and J are TRBV4-1 and TRBJ1-3, with D uncertain. Germline V gives CDR1 MGHRA, CDR2 YSYEKL. The V end was cut by 0 bases, the J end by 0 bases, with 12 bases between. This CDR3 comprises 17 residues. Here the CDR3 reads CASSQEEVAISGNTIYF. In DNA form, the CDR3 reads TGCGCCAGCAGCCAAGAAGAGGTGGCAATCTCTGGAAACACCATATATTTT.

This clone was counted between two and nine times. The gene calls are TRBV27 and TRBJ2-6; TRBD1 matches at 10 bases. J was trimmed by 0 bases and V by 5 bases; bases with no gene match: 7. CDR3 length: 18 residues. CDR1 is MNHEY, CDR2 SMNVEV, per germline (reference sequence). In DNA, the CDR3 is TGTGCCAGCAGTCGTTGGACAGGGGGTCGCTCTGGGGCCAACGTCCTGACTTTC. Translated, it gives CASSRWTGGRSGANVLTF.

This clone was seen only a few times. This chain connects TRBV11-3 to TRBJ2-1; D is uncertain. This CDR3 is 13 amino acids long. V was pared by 0 bases and J by 6 bases, with 6 bases between. Germline values: CDR1 SGHNT, CDR2 YENEEA. In nucleotides, the CDR3 is TGTGCCAGCAGCTTAGACACTTCCAATGAGCAGTTCTTC. Its protein product is CASSLDTSNEQFF. Using reference TRBV11-3 and TRBJ2-1 for the parts outside the CDR3, the full variable domain is EAGVVQSPRYKIIEKKQPVAFWCNPISGHNTLYWYLQNLGQGPELLIRYENEEAVDDSQLPKDRFSAERLKGVDSTLKIQPAELGDSAVYLCASSLDTSNEQFFGPGTRLTVL.

The V gene is TRBV24-1, the J gene TRBJ2-1, with D tentatively TRBD2 (6 bases). Germline CDR1 is KGHDR and CDR2 is SFDVKD. The CDR3 covers 12 residues. Trimming shortened V by 7 bases and J by 10 bases, and 13 bases separated the two germline ends. CDR3 DNA sequence: TGTGCCACCAGGGCCGGGGGTGAAGAGCAGTTCTTC. Its translation is CATRAGGEEQFF.

The CDR3 region is CASSLTGGRDQPQHF. CDR3 nucleotides: TGTGCCAGCAGCTTAACGGGGGGAAGGGATCAGCCCCAGCATTTT. The chain combines TRBV7-3 with TRBJ1-5; tentative D call: TRBD1 (5 bases). The CDR3 contains 15 residues. The germline V gene encodes CDR1 SGHTA and CDR2 FQGTGA. The V end was cut by 0 bases, the J end by 5 bases, with 11 bases between. Supplemented by reference TRBV7-3 and TRBJ1-5, the full variable domain reads GAGVSQTPSNKVTEKGKYVELRCDPISGHTALYWYRQSLGQGPEFLIYFQGTGAADDSGLPNDRFFAVRPEGSVSTLKIQRTERGDSAVYLCASSLTGGRDQPQHFGDGTRLSIL.

This sequence joins TRBV7-9 and TRBJ2-1, with TRBD1 matching 9 bases. This CDR3 contains 14 residues. V lost 5 bases, J lost 7 bases, and 6 bases stayed unmatched. From germline, CDR1 is SEHNR and CDR2 FQNEAQ (reference sequence). CDR3 loop: CASSTGDRENEQFF. For the CDR3, the DNA is TGTGCCAGCAGCACCGGGGACAGGGAAAATGAGCAGTTCTTC.

Worth noting for this clone: Possible read error: a much larger clone is one base away. This rearrangement joins TRBV13 to TRBJ2-1, with TRBD1 matching over 7 bases. Germline values: CDR1 PRHDT, CDR2 FYEKMQ (reference sequence). This CDR3 contains 13 residues. Germline trimming cut 5 bases from V and 5 bases from J; bases unmatched to any gene: 3. The CDR3 coding sequence is TGTGCCAGCAGCCACGACAGGGACAATGAGCAGTTCTTC. Its protein product is CASSHDRDNEQFF.